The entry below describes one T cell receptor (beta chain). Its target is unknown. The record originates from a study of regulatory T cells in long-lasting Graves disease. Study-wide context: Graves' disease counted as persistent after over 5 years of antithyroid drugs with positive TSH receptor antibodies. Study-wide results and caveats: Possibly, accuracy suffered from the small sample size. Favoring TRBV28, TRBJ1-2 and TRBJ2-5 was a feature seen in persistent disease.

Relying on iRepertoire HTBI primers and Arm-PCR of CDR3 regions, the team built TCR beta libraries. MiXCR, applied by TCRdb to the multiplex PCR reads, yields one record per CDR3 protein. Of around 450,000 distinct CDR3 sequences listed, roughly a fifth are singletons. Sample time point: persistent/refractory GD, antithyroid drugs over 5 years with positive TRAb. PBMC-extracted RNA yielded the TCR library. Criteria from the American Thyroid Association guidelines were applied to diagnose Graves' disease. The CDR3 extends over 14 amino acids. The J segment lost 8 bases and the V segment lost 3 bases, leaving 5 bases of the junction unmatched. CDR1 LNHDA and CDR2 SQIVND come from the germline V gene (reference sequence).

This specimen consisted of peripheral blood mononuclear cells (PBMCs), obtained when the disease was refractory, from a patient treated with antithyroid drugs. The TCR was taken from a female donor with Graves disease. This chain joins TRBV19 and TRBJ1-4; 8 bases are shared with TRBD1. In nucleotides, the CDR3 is TGTGCCAGTAGTATTCAGGGGGCGAGGGAAAAACTGTTTTTT. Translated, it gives CASSIQGAREKLFF.